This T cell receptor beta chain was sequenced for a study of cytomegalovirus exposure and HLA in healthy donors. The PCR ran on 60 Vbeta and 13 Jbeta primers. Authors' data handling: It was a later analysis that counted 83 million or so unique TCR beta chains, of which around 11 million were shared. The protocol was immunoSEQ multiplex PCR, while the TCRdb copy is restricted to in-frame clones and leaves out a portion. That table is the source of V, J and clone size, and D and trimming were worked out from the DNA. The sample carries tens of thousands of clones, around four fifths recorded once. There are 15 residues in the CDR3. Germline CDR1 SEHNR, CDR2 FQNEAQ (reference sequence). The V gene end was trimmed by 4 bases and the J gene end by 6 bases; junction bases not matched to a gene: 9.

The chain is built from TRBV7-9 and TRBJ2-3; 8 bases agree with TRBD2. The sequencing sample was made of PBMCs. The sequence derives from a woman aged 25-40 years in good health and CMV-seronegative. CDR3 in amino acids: CASSYSGASSDTQYF. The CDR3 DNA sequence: TGTGCCAGCAGCTATAGCGGGGCTAGTTCGGATACGCAGTATTTT.